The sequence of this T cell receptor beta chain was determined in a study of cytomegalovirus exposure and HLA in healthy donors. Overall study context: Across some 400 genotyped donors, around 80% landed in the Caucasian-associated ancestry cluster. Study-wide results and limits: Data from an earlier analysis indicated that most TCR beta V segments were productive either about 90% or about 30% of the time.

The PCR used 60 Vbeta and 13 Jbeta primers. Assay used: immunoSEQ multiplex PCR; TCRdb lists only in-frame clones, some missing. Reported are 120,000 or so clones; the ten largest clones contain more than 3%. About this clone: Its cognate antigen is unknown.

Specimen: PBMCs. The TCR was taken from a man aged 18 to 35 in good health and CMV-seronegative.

The CDR3 is CASSSPLGEAYGYTF. The DNA for the CDR3 is TGCGCCAGCAGCTCACCCCTCGGGGAGGCCTATGGCTACACCTTC. The genes are TRBV5-1 and TRBJ1-2; D is unclear. V was clipped by 3 bases and J by 4 bases, with 16 bases between them. CDR1 is SGHRS, CDR2 YFSETQ, per germline. This CDR3 is built from 15 residues.